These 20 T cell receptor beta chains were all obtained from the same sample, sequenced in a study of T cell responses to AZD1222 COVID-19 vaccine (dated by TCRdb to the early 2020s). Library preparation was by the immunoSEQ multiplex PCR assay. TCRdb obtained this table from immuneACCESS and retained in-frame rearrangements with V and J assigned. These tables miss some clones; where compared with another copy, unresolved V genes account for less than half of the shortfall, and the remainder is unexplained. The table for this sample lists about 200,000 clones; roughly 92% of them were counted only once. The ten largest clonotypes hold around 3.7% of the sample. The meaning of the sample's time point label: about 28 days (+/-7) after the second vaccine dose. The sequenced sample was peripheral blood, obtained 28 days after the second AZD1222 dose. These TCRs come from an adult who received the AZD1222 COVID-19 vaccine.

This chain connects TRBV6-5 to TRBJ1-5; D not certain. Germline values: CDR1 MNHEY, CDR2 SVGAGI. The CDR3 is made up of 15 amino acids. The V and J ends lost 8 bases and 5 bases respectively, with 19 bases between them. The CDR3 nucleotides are TGTGCCAGCGGGTATGAGGACCGCCGGCATCAGCCCCAGCATTTT. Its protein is CASGYEDRRHQPQHF.

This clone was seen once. In DNA, the CDR3 is TGTGCCAGTAGTATAGATCGTGTGAGGGACTATGGCTACACCTTC. This codes for CASSIDRVRDYGYTF. The chain is built from TRBV19 and TRBJ1-2; D gene ambiguous. CDR1 LNHDA and CDR2 SQIVND come from the germline V gene (reference sequence). V was trimmed by 0 bases and J by 3 bases, leaving 11 bases between them. The CDR3 has 15 residues.

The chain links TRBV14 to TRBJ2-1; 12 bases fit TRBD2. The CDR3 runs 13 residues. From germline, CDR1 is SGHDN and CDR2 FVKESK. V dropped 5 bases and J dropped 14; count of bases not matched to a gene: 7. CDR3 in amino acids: CASSILAGGLEFF. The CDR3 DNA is TGTGCCAGCAGCATACTAGCGGGAGGATTGGAGTTCTTC.

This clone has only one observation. CDR3 region: CATGAEAFF. CDR3 coding DNA: TGTGCGACCGGGGCTGAAGCTTTCTTT. This chain connects TRBV30 to TRBJ1-1, with D uncertain. The length of the CDR3 is 9 residues. Per germline, CDR1 GTSNPN and CDR2 SVGIG (reference sequence). Filled out from reference TRBV30 and TRBJ1-1, the complete variable domain reads SQTIHQWPATLVQPVGSPLSLECTVEGTSNPNLYWYRQAAGRGLQLLFYSVGIGQISSEVPQNLSASRPQDRQFILSSKKLLLSDSGFYLCATGAEAFFGQGTRLTVV.

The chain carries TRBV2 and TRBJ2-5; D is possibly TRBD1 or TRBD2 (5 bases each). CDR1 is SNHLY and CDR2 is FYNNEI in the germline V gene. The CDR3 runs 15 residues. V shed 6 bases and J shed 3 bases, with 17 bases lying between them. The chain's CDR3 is CASSLPGTKEETQYF. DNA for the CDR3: TGTGCCAGCAGCCTACCCGGGACCAAAGAAGAGACCCAGTACTTC.

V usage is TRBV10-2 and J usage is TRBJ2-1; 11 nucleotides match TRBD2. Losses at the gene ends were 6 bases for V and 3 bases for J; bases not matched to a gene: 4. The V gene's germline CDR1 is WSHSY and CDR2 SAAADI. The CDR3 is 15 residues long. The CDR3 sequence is CASRVAGGFYNEQFF. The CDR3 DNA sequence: TGCGCCAGCAGGGTAGCGGGAGGGTTCTACAATGAGCAGTTCTTC.

The CDR3 DNA sequence: TGTGCCGGCGGGGGTCCATCAGGGCGCAATGAGCAGTTCTTC. Amino acid sequence: CAGGGPSGRNEQFF. The chain links TRBV28 to TRBJ2-1; 7 nucleotides line up with TRBD2. Germline V gives CDR1 MDHEN, CDR2 SYDVKM. Losses at the gene ends were 11 bases for V and 6 bases for J; bases not matched to a gene: 13. CDR3 size: 14 residues.

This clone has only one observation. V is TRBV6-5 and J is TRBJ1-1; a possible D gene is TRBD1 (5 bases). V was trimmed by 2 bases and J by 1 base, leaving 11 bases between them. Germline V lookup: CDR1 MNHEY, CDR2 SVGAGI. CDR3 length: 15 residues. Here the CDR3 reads CASSYSWQGNTEAFF. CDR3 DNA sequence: TGTGCCAGCAGTTACAGTTGGCAGGGGAACACTGAAGCTTTCTTT.

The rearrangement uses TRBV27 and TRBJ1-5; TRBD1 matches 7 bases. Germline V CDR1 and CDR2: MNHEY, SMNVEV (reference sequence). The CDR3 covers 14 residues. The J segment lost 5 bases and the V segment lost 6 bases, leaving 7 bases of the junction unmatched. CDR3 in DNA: TGTGCCAGCAGACTGACAGGGTCGTATCAGCCCCAGCATTTT. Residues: CASRLTGSYQPQHF.

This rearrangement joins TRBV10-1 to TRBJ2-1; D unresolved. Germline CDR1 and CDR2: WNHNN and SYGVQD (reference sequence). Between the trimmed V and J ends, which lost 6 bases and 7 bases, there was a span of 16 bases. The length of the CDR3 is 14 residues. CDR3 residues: CASSGGPEGNEQFF. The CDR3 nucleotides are TGCGCCAGCAGCGGCGGCCCTGAAGGGAATGAGCAGTTCTTC.

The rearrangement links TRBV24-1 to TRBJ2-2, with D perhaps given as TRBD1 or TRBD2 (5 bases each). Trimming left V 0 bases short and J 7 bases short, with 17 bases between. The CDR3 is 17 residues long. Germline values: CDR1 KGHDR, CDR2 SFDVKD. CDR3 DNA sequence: TGTGCCACCAGTGATTTGCAGGACGTGCCAGGGAGCGGGGAGCTGTTTTTT. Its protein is CATSDLQDVPGSGELFF.

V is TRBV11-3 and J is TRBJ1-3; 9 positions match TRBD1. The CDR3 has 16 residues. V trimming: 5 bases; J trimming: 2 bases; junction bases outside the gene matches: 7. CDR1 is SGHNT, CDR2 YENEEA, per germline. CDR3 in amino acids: CASSRGQGLAGNTIYF. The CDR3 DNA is TGTGCCAGCAGCCGGGGACAGGGACTGGCTGGAAACACCATATATTTT.

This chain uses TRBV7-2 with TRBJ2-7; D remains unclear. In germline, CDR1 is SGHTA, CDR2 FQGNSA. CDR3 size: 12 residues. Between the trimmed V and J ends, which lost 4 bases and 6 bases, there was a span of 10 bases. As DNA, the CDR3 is TGTGCCAGCAGCTCCTTATACGCCGAGCAGTACTTC. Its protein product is CASSSLYAEQYF.

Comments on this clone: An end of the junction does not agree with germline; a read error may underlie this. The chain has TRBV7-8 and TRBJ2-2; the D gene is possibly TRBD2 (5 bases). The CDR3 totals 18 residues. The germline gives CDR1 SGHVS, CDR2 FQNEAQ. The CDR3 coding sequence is TGTGCCAGCAGCCTAGCCCGGTGGCGGGTAGAGGACACCGGGGAGCTGTTTTTT. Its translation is CASSLARWRVEDTGELFF.

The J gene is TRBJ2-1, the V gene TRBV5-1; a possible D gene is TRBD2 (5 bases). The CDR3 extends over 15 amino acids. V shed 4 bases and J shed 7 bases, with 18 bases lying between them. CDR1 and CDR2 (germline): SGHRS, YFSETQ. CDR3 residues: CASSEWSPGGNEQFF. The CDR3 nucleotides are TGCGCCAGCAGCGAGTGGTCCCCCGGAGGAAATGAGCAGTTCTTC. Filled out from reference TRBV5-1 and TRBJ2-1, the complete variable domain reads KAGVTQTPRYLIKTRGQQVTLSCSPISGHRSVSWYQQTPGQGLQFLFEYFSETQRNKGNFPGRFSGRQFSNSRSEMNVSTLELGDSALYLCASSEWSPGGNEQFFGPGTRLTVL.

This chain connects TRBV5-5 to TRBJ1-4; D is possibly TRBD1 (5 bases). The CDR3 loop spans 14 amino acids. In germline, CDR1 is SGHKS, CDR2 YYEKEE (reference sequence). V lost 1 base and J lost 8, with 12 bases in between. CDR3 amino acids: CASSLYRGEEKLFF. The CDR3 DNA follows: TGTGCCAGCAGCTTGTACCGGGGGGAGGAAAAACTGTTTTTT.

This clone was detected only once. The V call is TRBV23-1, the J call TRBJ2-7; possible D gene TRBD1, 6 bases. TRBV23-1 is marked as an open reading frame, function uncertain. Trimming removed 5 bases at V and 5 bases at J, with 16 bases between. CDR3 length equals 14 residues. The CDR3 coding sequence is TGCGCCAGCAGTGCCGCCAGGGGTGGTAACGAGCAGTACTTC. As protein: CASSAARGGNEQYF.

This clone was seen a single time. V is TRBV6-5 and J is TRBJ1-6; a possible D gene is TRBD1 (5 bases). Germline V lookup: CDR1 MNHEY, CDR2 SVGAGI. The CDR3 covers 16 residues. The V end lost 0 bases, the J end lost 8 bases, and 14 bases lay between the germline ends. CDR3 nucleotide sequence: TGTGCCAGCAGTTACTCGAGGGGAAGTCATCATTCACCCCTCCACTTT. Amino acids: CASSYSRGSHHSPLHF.

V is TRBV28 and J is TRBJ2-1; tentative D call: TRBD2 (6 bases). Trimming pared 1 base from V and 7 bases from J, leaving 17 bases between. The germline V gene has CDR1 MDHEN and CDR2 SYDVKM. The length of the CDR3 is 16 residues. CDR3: CASSLSGVGLGNEQFF. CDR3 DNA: TGTGCCAGCAGTTTATCGGGAGTTGGCCTAGGGAATGAGCAGTTCTTC. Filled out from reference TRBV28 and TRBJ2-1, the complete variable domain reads DVKVTQSSRYLVKRTGEKVFLECVQDMDHENMFWYRQDPGLGLRLIYFSYDVKMKEKGDIPEGYSVSREKKERFSLILESASTNQTSMYLCASSLSGVGLGNEQFFGPGTRLTVL.

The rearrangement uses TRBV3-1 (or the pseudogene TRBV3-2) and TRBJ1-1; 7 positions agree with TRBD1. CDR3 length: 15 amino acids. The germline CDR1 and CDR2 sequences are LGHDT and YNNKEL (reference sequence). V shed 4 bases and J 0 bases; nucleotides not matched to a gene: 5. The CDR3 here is CASSPTGLMNTEAFF. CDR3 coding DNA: TGTGCCAGCAGCCCGACAGGGCTCATGAACACTGAAGCTTTCTTT.